This T cell receptor beta chain is drawn from a study of blood T cell repertoires in COVID-19. Study-level information: The analysed material was cDNA or gDNA that came from T cells, B-cell-depleted T cells, or PBMCs.

The Seattle patients joined while their infection was active and were tracked longitudinally afterward. Profiling relied on immunoSEQ multiplex PCR, and the TCRdb table lists in-frame clones only, not all of them. The data contain some 400,000 clones, around 87% of them singletons. Germline V gene lookup returns CDR1 SGHRS and CDR2 YFSETQ. V lost 2 bases and J lost 4; bases outside the gene matches: 5. The CDR3 has 16 amino acids. The chain couples TRBV5-1 to TRBJ1-4; TRBD1 matches at 10 bases. The sample consisted of peripheral blood. The sequence was collected from a woman in her twenties or thirties with COVID-19, enrolled during active disease. Here the CDR3 DNA reads TGCGCCAGCAGCTTTGGGACAGGGGTTTATAATGAAAAACTGTTTTTT. Translating it yields CASSFGTGVYNEKLFF.